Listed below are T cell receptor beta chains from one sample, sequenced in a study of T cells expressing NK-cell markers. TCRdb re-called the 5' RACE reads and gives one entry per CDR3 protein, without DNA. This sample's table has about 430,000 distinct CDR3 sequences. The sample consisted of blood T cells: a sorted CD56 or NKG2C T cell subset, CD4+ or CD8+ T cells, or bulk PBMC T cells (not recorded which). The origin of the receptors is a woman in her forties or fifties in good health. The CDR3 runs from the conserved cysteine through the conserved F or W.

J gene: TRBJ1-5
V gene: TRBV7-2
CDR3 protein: CASSLIRDRVSNQPQHF

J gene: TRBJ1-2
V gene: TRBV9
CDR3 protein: CASNTPGAGNYGYTF

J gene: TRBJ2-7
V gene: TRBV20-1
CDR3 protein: CSARGRDRVGEQYF

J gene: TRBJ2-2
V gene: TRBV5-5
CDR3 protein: CASSLIVSGRTGELFF

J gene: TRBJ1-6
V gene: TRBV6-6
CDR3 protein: CASRHRRWTDNSPLHF

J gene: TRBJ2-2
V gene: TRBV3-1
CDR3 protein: CASSQEGARTGELFF

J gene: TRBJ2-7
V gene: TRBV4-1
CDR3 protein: CASSQVGTGIYEQYF

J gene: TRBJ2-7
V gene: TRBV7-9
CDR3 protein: CASSPPSKGTYEQYF

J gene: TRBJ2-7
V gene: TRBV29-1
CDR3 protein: CSVGLTGLEGEQYF

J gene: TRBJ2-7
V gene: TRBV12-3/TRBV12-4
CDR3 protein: CASSLGAPGYEQYF

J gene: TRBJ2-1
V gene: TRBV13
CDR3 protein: CASSPTGTSGREQFF

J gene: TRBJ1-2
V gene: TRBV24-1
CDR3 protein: CATSERSYGYTF

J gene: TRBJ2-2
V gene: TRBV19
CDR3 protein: CASSGIRTGELFF

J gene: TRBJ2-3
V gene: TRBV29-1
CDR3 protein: CSVPDRGGWADTQYF

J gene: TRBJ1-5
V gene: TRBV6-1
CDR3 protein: CASSEPWTGFNQPQHF

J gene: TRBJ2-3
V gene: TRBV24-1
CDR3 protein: CATSEPQGAPSTDTQYF

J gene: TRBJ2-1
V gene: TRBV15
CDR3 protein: CASRLASGKNEQFF

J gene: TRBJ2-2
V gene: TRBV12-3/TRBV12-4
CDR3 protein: CASTPLGQGGELFF

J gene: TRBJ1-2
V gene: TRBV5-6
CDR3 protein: CASSRGTEDGYTF

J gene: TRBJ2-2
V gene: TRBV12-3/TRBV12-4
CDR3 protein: CASQRGERRATGELFF

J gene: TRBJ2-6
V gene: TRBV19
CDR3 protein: CASSSRRGTSGTSGANVLTF

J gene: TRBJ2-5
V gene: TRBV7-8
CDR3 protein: CASSGGFPYQETQYF

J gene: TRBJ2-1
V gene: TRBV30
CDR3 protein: CAWSFRLNEQFF

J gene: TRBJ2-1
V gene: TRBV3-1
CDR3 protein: CASSHVNNEQFF

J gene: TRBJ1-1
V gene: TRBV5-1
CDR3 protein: CASSHPPRGGNTEAFF

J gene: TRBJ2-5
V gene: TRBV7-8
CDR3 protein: CASSRTWSQVTQYF

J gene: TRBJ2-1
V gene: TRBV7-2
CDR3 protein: CASSSREGLADHNEQFF

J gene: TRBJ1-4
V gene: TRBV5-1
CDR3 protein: CASSSPTGVTNEKLFF

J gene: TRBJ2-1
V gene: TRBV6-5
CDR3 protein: CASSYRRFRAYNEQFF

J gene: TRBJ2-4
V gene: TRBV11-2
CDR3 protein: CASSGLGGKNIQYF

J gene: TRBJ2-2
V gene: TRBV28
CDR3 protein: CASRPQGTSGELFF

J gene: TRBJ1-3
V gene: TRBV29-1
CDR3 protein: CSALGASVNTIYF

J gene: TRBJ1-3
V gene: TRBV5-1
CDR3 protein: CASSLSFSGNTIYF

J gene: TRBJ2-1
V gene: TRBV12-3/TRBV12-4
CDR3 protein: CASSPKTKYNEQFF

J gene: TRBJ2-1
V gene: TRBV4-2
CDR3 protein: CASSQPGRDPNNEQFF

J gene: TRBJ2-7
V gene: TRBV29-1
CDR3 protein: CSVGDGTYEQYF

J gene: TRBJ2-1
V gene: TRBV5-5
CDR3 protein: CASSRGSWNEQFF

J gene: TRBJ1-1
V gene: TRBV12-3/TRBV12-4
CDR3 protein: CASSTYRDGEAFF

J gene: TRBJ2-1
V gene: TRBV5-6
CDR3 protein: CASSPVGVNEQFF

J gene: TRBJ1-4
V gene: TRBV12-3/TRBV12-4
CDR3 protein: CASTEGSEKLFF

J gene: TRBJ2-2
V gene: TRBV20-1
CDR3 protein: CSASTSGSSGGELFF

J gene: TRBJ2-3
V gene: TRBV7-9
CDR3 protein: CASSLTTIRTDTQYF

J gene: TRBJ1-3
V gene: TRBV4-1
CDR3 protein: CASSQDTRPGGGNTIYF

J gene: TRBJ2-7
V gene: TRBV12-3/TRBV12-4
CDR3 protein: CASSFWDGYEQYF

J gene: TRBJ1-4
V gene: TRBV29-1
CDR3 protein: CSVGQGWNEKLFF

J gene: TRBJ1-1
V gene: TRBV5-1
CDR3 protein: CASSPGAGIPEAFF

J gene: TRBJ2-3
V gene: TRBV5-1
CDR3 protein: CASSLAGHITDTQYF

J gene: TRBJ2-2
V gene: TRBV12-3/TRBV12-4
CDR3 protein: CASSLTDSSITGELFF

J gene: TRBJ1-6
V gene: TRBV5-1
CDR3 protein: CASSGTSPNSPLHF

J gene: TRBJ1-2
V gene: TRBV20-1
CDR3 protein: CSARDLPGRGYTF

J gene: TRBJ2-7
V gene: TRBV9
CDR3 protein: CASSEQGRGEQYF

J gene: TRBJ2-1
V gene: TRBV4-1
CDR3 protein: CASSQGGGRSSEQFF

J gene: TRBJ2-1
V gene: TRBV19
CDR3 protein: CASSALTSGVYNEQFF

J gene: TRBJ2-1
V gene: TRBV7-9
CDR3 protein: CASISFRGLAGGPNEQFF

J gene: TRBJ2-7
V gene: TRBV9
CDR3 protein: CASSKTGLRPTYEQYF

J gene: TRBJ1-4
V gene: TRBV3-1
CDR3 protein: CASQGTGWGEKLFF

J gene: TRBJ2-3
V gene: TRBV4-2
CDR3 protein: CASSQKGGGRSTDTQYF